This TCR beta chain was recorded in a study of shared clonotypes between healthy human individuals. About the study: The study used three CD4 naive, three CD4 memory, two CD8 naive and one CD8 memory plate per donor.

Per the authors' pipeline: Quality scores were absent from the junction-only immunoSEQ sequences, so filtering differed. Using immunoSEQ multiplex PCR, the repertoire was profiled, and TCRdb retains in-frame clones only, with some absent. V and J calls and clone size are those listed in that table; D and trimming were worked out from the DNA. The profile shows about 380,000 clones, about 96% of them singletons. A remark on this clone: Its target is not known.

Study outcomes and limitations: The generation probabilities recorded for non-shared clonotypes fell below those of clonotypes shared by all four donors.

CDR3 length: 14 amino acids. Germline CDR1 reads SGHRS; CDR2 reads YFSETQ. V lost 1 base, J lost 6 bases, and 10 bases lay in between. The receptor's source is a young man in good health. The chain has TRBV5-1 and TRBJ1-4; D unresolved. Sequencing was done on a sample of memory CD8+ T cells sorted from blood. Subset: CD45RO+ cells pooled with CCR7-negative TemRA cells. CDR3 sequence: CASSLKPPDEKLFF. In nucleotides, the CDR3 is TGCGCCAGCAGCTTGAAACCTCCGGATGAAAAACTGTTTTTT.